One and the same sample provided the 9 T cell receptor beta chains below, sequenced in a study of shared clonotypes between healthy human individuals. Some clones are missing from TCRdb's copy, which holds only in-frame ones; the method was immunoSEQ multiplex PCR. The sample includes some 2,100,000 clones, about 94% of them seen just once. The sequenced sample consisted of naive CD4+ T cells sorted from blood. Stated subset: CD45RA+ positively selected. These receptors all stem from a man aged 18 to 30 in good health.

V and J are TRBV5-4 and TRBJ2-3; D is undetermined. The germline gives CDR1 SGHNT, CDR2 YYREEE (reference sequence). The V end lost 4 bases, the J end lost 2 bases, and 14 bases lay between the germline ends. CDR3 length equals 15 residues. CDR3 DNA sequence: TGTGCCAGCAGCCCGACTGGGCCCCACACAGATACGCAGTATTTT. Its protein is CASSPTGPHTDTQYF. The full variable domain, its missing parts supplied by reference TRBV5-4 and TRBJ2-3, is ETGVTQSPTHLIKTRGQQVTLRCSSQSGHNTVSWYQQALGQGPQFIFQYYREEENGRGNFPPRFSGLQFPNYSSELNVNALELDDSALYLCASSPTGPHTDTQYFGPGTRLTVL.

The chain recombines TRBV14 with TRBJ1-2; no clear D gene. The germline V gene has CDR1 SGHDN and CDR2 FVKESK. CDR3 length: 13 residues. With 0 bases removed from V and 2 bases from J, the gap between germline ends came to 4 bases. CDR3 DNA: TGTGCCAGCAGCCAAGAAGAAAACTATGGCTACACCTTC. It codes for CASSQEENYGYTF.

The chain has TRBV5-4 and TRBJ2-5; weak D call: TRBD1 (5 bases). Germline loops: CDR1 SGHNT, CDR2 YYREEE (reference sequence). This CDR3 is 15 amino acids long. The V gene lost 0 bases and the J gene lost 4 bases, with 13 bases spanning the gap. CDR3 loop: CASSLGSGLPETQYF. In DNA form, the CDR3 reads TGTGCCAGCAGCTTGGGTTCAGGGCTCCCAGAGACCCAGTACTTC.

This clone is a singleton in its sample. CDR3 DNA sequence: TGCGCCAGCAGCCAGGAAGGACAAAACACAGATACGCAGTATTTT. Its protein product is CASSQEGQNTDTQYF. This chain connects TRBV4-1 to TRBJ2-3; D perhaps matches TRBD1 (5 bases). Between the trimmed V and J ends, which lost 3 bases and 2 bases, there was a span of 12 bases. This CDR3 has 15 residues. CDR1 is MGHRA, CDR2 YSYEKL, per germline.

This chain connects TRBV5-1 to TRBJ2-3; D might be TRBD2 (6 bases). V gave up 4 bases and J gave up 10 bases, with 25 bases separating them. This CDR3 has 16 amino acids. The V gene's germline CDR1 is SGHRS and CDR2 YFSETQ. The CDR3 reads CASSPGPGDGGSSQYF. The DNA for the CDR3 is TGCGCCAGCAGCCCTGGCCCAGGCGATGGAGGGAGTTCGCAGTATTTT.

This chain links TRBV29-1 with TRBJ2-3; TRBD2 matches 7 bases. J gave up 6 bases and V 5 bases, and 8 bases lay outside the gene matches. The CDR3 extends over 13 amino acids. Looked up from germline, CDR1 is SQVTM and CDR2 is ANQGSEA. The CDR3 loop is CSVPGSGADTQYF. CDR3 bases: TGCAGCGTTCCCGGAAGCGGGGCGGATACGCAGTATTTT.

This clone showed up just once. The J gene is TRBJ1-2, the V gene TRBV11-2, with 8 bases fitting TRBD1. The germline gives CDR1 SGHAT, CDR2 FQNNGV. The CDR3 contains 12 residues. With 3 bases clipped from V and 12 bases from J, the junction kept 6 bases outside the gene matches. CDR3 amino acids: CASSLSGQGHTF. The CDR3 DNA sequence: TGTGCCAGCAGCTTGTCTGGACAGGGTCACACCTTC.

This rearrangement joins TRBV5-5 to TRBJ2-5; 8 bases line up with TRBD1. Germline V gene sequence: CDR1 SGHKS, CDR2 YYEKEE (reference sequence). The junction had 14 bases not matched to a gene; V was cut back by 4 bases and J by 6 bases. The CDR3 loop spans 16 amino acids. This chain's CDR3 is CASSAQWGQEVQTQYF. CDR3 coding DNA: TGTGCCAGCAGCGCTCAGTGGGGACAGGAGGTACAGACCCAGTACTTC. The full variable domain, in which reference TRBV5-5 and TRBJ2-5 provide the parts outside the CDR3, is DAGVTQSPTHLIKTRGQQVTLRCSPISGHKSVSWYQQVLGQGPQFIFQYYEKEERGRGNFPDRFSARQFPNYSSELNVNALLLGDSALYLCASSAQWGQEVQTQYFGPGTRLLVL.

A remark on this clone: The sample contains more than one DNA sequence encoding this CDR3. This CDR3 reads CASSPRGDTGELFF. CDR3 nucleotide sequence: TGTGCCAGCAGCCCTAGAGGGGACACCGGGGAGCTGTTTTTT. The genes are TRBV7-9 and TRBJ2-2; either TRBD1 or TRBD2 may supply D (5 bases each). The CDR3 loop spans 14 amino acids. The V gene lost 5 bases and the J gene lost 3 bases, with 10 bases spanning the gap. Germline assignment: CDR1 SEHNR and CDR2 FQNEAQ (reference sequence).